This T cell receptor (beta chain) is drawn from a study of CD8 T cells in ankylosing spondylitis. The V gene's germline CDR1 is KGHDR and CDR2 SFDVKD. The CDR3 sequence is 17 residues long. The V segment lost 3 bases and the J segment 8 bases; nucleotides outside the gene matches: 9. Broader study findings: Seemingly characteristic of ankylosing spondylitis blood was a TCR beta motif consisting of under 10 highly homologous variants. Prior literature has documented some motif variants in synovial fluid and blood from reactive arthritis. Reportedly, disease-linked clones are significantly enriched in ankylosing spondylitis patients' matched synovial fluid.

A word on this clonotype: As yet, its antigen is unknown.

The authors made TCR beta libraries by quantitative 5'-RACE with molecular barcodes. TCRdb processed the 5' RACE reads anew with MiXCR; each CDR3 protein has one entry. The repertoire consists of around 890,000 distinct CDR3 sequences, with 12% occurring once and the leading ten covering about 0.49%. Source material: blood, either unsorted or a sorted T cell fraction (not recorded which). This receptor was obtained from a male donor with ankylosing spondylitis. This chain joins TRBV24-1 and TRBJ2-1; 13 nucleotides agree with TRBD2. As DNA, the CDR3 is TGTGCCACCAGTGATGCACTGGGACTAGCGGGGAGGGATGAGCAGTTCTTC. It codes for CATSDALGLAGRDEQFF.